This T cell receptor beta chain was recovered during a study of T cell responses to AZD1222 COVID-19 vaccine. General study findings and limits: Repertoires were collected only later (after the peak T cell response had occurred).

Measured with immunoSEQ multiplex PCR; TCRdb has only the in-frame clones, and not every one. The sample yields around 120,000 clones, roughly 91% seen once. As regards this clone: Antigen: not known.

The CDR3 runs 14 residues. Germline V gives CDR1 MNHEY, CDR2 SMNVEV (reference sequence). Deletions cut 8 bases from V and 2 bases from J, with 13 bases between. The chain links TRBV27 to TRBJ1-5; D ambiguous. The TCR sequence derives from an adult who received the AZD1222 COVID-19 vaccine. Sequences were derived from peripheral blood, sampled 28 days after the second AZD1222 dose. The CDR3 reads CASAPNGGNQPQHF. The CDR3 nucleotides are TGTGCCAGCGCCCCCAACGGGGGCAATCAGCCCCAGCATTTT.